This T cell receptor (beta chain) was sequenced for a study of regulatory T cells in long-lasting Graves disease. Study results and caveats: Whereas roughly 1,000 public clonotypes were shared by new patients, persistent patients shared more, at 2,500 to 3,500.

HTBI primers from iRepertoire and Arm-PCR of CDR3 regions yielded the TCR beta libraries. One entry per CDR3 protein, called by TCRdb with MiXCR from the multiplex PCR reads. The sample carries about 340,000 distinct CDR3 sequences, roughly 21% recorded once. As to time point: persistent/refractory GD, antithyroid drugs over 5 years with positive TRAb. Extracted PBMC RNA gave rise to the TCR library. With regard to this clonotype: Antigen unknown.

This TCR was recovered from a female donor with Graves disease. Sequenced here: peripheral blood mononuclear cells (PBMCs), sampled when the disease was refractory, from a patient treated with antithyroid drugs.

The CDR3 is CASSAQRESYEQYF. Here the CDR3 DNA reads TGTGCCAGCAGTGCCCAGCGGGAGTCCTACGAGCAGTACTTC. The chain is built from TRBV25-1 and TRBJ2-7; 8 positions match TRBD2. Germline lookup yields CDR1 MGHDK and CDR2 SYGVNS. V gave up 4 bases and J gave up 1 base; unmatched junction bases: 3. This CDR3 comprises 14 residues.